This T cell receptor beta chain was retrieved from a study of blood T cell repertoires in COVID-19. Enrollees, 18 to 89 years old, lived in about two dozen US areas. Participants had their cohort set by participant-reported clinical history. The repertoire was sequenced with immunoSEQ multiplex PCR; TCRdb's copy has only in-frame clones and lacks some. The repertoire holds some 290,000 clones, with approximately 89% as singletons. The CDR3 has 14 amino acids. Trimming pared 0 bases from V and 6 bases from J, leaving 9 bases between. Per the germline V gene, CDR1 is SGHVS and CDR2 is FQNEAQ. The sample comprised PBMCs or T cells enriched from blood (not recorded which). This chain uses TRBV7-8 with TRBJ2-4; D remains ambiguous. The sequence was obtained from a woman between 25 and 40 years old who had recovered from COVID-19. The CDR3 spells CASSLAAGRNIQYF. The CDR3, as DNA: TGTGCCAGCAGCTTAGCGGCAGGTAGAAACATTCAGTACTTC.